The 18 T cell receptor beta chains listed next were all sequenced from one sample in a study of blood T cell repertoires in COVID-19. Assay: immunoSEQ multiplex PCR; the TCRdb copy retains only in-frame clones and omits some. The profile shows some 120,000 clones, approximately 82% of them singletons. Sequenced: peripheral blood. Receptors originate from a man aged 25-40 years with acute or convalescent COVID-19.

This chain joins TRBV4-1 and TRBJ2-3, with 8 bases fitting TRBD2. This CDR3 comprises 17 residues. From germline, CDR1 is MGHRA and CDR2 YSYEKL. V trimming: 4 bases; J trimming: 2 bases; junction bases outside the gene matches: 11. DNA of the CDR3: TGCGCCAGCAGCCTCGTGCCCCCCGGGGGGGCCACAGATACGCAGTATTTT. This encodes CASSLVPPGGATDTQYF.

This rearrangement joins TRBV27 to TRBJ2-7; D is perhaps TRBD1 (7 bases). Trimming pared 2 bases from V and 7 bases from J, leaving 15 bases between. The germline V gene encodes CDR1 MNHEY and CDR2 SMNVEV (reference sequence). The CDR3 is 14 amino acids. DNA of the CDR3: TGTGCCAGCAGTTTAATGGAGGGGGCAGGTGAGCAGTACGTC. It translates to CASSLMEGAGEQYV.

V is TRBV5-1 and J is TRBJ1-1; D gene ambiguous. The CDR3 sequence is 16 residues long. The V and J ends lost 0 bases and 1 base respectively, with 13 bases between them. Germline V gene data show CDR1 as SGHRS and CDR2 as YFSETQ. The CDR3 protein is CASSLGYGEANTEAFF. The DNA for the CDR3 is TGCGCCAGCAGCTTGGGGTATGGGGAGGCGAACACTGAAGCTTTCTTT.

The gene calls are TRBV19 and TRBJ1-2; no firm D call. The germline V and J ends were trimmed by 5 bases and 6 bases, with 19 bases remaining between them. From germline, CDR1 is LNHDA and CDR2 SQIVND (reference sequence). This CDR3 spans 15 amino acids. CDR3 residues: CASSPYGSPSDGYTF. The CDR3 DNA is TGTGCCAGTAGTCCCTATGGGAGTCCTAGTGATGGCTACACCTTC.

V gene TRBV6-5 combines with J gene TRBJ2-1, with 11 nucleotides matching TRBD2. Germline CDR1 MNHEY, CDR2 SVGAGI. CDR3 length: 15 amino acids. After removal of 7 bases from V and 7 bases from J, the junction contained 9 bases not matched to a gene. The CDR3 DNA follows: TGTGCCAGCACCCCACTAGCGGGAGTAGGGAATGAGCAGTTCTTC. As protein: CASTPLAGVGNEQFF.

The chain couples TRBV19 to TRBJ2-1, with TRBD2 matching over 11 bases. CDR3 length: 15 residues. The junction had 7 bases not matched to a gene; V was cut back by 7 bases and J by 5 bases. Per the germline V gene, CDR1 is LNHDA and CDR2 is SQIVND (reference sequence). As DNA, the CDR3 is TGTGCCAGTACCACCACTAGCGGGGGTGACAATGAGCAGTTCTTC. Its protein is CASTTTSGGDNEQFF.

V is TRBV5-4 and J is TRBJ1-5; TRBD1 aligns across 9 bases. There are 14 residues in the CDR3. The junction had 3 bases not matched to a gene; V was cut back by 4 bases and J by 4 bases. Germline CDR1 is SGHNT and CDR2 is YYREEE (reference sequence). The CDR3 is CASSAQGANQPQHF. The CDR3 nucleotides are TGTGCCAGCAGCGCACAGGGGGCGAATCAGCCCCAGCATTTT.

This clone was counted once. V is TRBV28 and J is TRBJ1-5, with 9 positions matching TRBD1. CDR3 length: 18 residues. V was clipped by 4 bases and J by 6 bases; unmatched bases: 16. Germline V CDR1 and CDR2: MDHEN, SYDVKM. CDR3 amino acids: CASSSLPENRGHGQPQHF. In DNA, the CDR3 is TGTGCCAGCAGTTCACTGCCGGAAAACAGGGGGCATGGTCAGCCCCAGCATTTT.

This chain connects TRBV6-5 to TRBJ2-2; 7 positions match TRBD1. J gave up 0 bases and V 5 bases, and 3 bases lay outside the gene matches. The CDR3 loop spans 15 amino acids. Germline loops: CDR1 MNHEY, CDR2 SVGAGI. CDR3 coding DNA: TGTGCCAGCAGTCGGGACAGCGCGAACACCGGGGAGCTGTTTTTT. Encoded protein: CASSRDSANTGELFF.

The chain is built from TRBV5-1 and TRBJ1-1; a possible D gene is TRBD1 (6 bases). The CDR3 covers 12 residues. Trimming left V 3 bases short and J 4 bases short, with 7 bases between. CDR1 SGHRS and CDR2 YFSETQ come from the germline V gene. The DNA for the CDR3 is TGCGCCAGCAGCTCAGGGGTCACTGAAGCTTTCTTT. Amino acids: CASSSGVTEAFF.

The CDR3 spells CAWSELRGETQYF. Here the CDR3 DNA reads TGTGCCTGGAGTGAGCTCCGCGGAGAGACCCAGTACTTC. This chain uses TRBV30 with TRBJ2-5; D is uncertain. V shed 1 base and J shed 4 bases, with 10 bases lying between them. This CDR3 is built from 13 residues. Germline values: CDR1 GTSNPN, CDR2 SVGIG (reference sequence).

CDR3 coding DNA: TGCGCCAGCAGCGGAGGGTTGTGGGAGGGGGTAGAGCAGTACGTC. Amino acid sequence: CASSGGLWEGVEQYV. The V gene is TRBV5-1, the J gene TRBJ2-7; D perhaps matches TRBD2 (7 bases). CDR3 length: 15 residues. The germline V and J ends were trimmed by 4 bases and 7 bases, with 21 bases remaining between them. From germline, CDR1 is SGHRS and CDR2 YFSETQ.

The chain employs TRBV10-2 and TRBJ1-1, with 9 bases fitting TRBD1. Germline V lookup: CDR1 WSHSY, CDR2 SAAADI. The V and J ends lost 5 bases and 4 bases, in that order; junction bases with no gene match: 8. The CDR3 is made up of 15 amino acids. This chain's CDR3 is CASSPSRDRVTEAFF. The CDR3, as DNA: TGCGCCAGCAGTCCGTCCCGGGACAGGGTCACTGAAGCTTTCTTT.

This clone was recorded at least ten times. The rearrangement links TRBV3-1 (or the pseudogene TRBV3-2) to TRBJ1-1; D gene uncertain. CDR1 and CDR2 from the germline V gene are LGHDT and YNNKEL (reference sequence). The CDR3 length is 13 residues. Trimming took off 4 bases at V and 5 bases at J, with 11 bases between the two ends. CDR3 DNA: TGTGCCAGCAGCCCGCGTGTAGAAACTGAAGCTTTCTTT. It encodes CASSPRVETEAFF.

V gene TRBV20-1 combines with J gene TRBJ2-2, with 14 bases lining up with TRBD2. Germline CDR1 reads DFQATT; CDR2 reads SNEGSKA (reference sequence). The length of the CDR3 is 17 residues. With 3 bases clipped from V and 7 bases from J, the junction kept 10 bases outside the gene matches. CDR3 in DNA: TGCAGTGCTAGTGGGGCCGGGACTAGCGGGAGAATCGGGGAGCTGTTTTTT. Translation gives CSASGAGTSGRIGELFF.

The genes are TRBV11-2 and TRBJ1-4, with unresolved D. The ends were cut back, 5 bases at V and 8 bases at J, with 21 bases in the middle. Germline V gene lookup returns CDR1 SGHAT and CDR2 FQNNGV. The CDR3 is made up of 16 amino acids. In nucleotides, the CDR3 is TGTGCCAGCAGCCGTTTTTTACGGAGAGGCGGCGAAAAACTGTTTTTT. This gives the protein CASSRFLRRGGEKLFF.

CDR3 protein: CAWSYSSLRGGYTF. CDR3 in DNA: TGTGCCTGGAGTTACTCCAGTCTAAGGGGTGGCTACACCTTC. The genes are TRBV30 and TRBJ1-2, with D possibly matching TRBD1 (5 bases). Germline V gene lookup returns CDR1 GTSNPN and CDR2 SVGIG (reference sequence). Trimming pared 2 bases from V and 7 bases from J, leaving 17 bases between. This CDR3 region has 14 residues.

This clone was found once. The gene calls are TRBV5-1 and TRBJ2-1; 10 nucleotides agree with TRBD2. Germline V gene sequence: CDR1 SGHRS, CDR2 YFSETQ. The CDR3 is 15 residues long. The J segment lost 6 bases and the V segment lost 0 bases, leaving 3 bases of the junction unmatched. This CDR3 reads CASSLVASGSNEQFF. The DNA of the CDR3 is TGCGCCAGCAGCTTGGTGGCTAGCGGGAGCAATGAGCAGTTCTTC.